This T cell receptor beta chain came from a study of human T cells and chemical hapten exposure (dated by TCRdb to 2020 to 2022). Some background on the complete study: Libraries were pooled for sequencing, and variation in per-sample TCR yields was attributed mainly to small differences in library volumes within the pool. Peripheral blood TCR repertoire changes were tracked in vivo in alopecia patients during primary and secondary sensitization to the hapten diphenylcyclopropenone (DPC). For every blood RNA sample, sequencing covered both the TCR alpha and TCR beta chains. What the work shows at the level of the full study, not this receptor alone: The number of TCRs above 1 in 1000 frequency did not change with DPC sensitization; there was no evidence of global repertoire structure alterations. After repeated subsampling, changes were observed in the strength of the expansion versus patch-test correlation and in the threshold at which the correlation became significant.

V and J are trimmed by 6 bases and 3 bases, and the gene matches miss 6 bases of the junction. From the germline V gene (reference sequence), CDR1 is DFQATT and CDR2 is SNEGSKA. Its CDR3 holds 14 amino acids, cysteine through phenylalanine. The sequence is cut down to CDR3 DNA, 42 bases in frame from base 1. A note on this clonotype: The antigen this receptor binds is unknown. No much larger clone is present one base from it, and per-base qualities are unavailable.

The library was built by means of RACE. Sequencing took place on a NextSeq 500. During library preparation, unique molecular identifiers were attached to individual cDNA molecules so that TCRs could be counted in a quantitative, reproducible way. In the authors' own workflow: The median number of TCRs per sample was some 100,000, ranging from about 20,000 to 690,600. The Decombinator software suite was used to annotate the V, J and CDR3 of the TCR reads. For PS versus PT1 abundance plots, all samples were subsampled to the same number of TCRs (28,000). Expanded TCRs were defined as absent before sensitization and observed at least eight times at the 2-week time point. TCRdb's own reprocessing of the public reads used fastp at Q25 and MiXCR and kept productive beta chains. Under each unique CDR3 protein, matching rows form one entry showing the most common genes and DNA. These V and J calls derive from TCRdb rather than the authors' analysis. Counted in this sample were more than 75,000 distinct CDR3 sequences; over 8.5% of them appeared once. 1.5% to 1.7% of the sample comes from the top ten.

The time point label on this specimen signifies: healthy volunteer bleed at 6 weeks. Total RNA was extracted from unfractionated whole blood collected in Tempus Blood RNA tubes. Four or five healthy volunteers acted as controls for TCR sequencing and had blood drawn at day 0, 2 weeks and 6 weeks. Source material: whole blood. In this chain, TRBV20-1 is recombined with TRBJ2-1, with TRBD2 matching 9 junction bases. This clonotype was sampled from a male donor in good health. Some clones in this sample may be carry-over from other donors' samples. The CDR3 here reads CSAPSAGGYNEQFF. The sequence in DNA is TGCAGTGCCCCCTCAGCGGGAGGCTACAATGAGCAGTTCTTC.